These 24 T cell receptor beta chains were sequenced from one sample in a study of molecular identifiers for immune sequencing clone quantification. TCRdb used MiXCR to reprocess the PCR reads, holding one entry per CDR3 protein. Of 85,000 to 100,000 distinct CDR3 sequences listed, 21% were seen once; the top ten hold 0.8% to 1.2%. Sample: naive CD8+ T cells from blood, with Jurkat cell RNA spiked in. The subset denotes: FACS-sorted CD8+CD4-CCR7+CD45RA+ naive T cells. These receptors were obtained from a human donor in good health. Some libraries in this study had Jurkat cell RNA spiked in.

Comments on this clonotype: Being one base from a much bigger clone, this may be a read error. The V gene is TRBV27, the J gene TRBJ1-5; D uncertain. The CDR3 totals 15 residues. Germline assignment: CDR1 MNHEY and CDR2 SMNVEV (reference sequence). V was trimmed by 0 bases and J by 5 bases, leaving 11 bases between them. The CDR3 protein is CASSLSSPGHQPQHF. CDR3 sequence (DNA): TGTGCCAGCAGTTTATCCTCCCCCGGACATCAGCCCCAGCATTTT.

This clonotype was seen at least ten times. This chain joins TRBV28 and TRBJ2-7, with 10 nucleotides matching TRBD2. Trimming removed 5 bases from V and 2 bases from J; junction bases left unmatched: 6. Germline V lookup: CDR1 MDHEN, CDR2 SYDVKM. CDR3 length: 15 residues. Here the CDR3 DNA reads TGTGCCAGCAGTCCTCCACTAGCGGGAACCTACGAGCAGTACTTC. The encoded protein is CASSPPLAGTYEQYF.

Ten or more counts support this clonotype. The J gene is TRBJ1-1, the V gene TRBV13; possible D gene TRBD1, 6 bases. V was cut by 1 base and J by 6 bases, with 15 bases left in between. This CDR3 is built from 15 residues. CDR1 is PRHDT and CDR2 is FYEKMQ in the germline V gene (reference sequence). DNA for the CDR3: TGTGCCAGCAGCTTAGCCGGGACACTAGGACCTGAAGCTTTCTTT. This translates into CASSLAGTLGPEAFF.

This clonotype has a single count. CDR3 in amino acids: CASLGRGSTEAFF. CDR3 bases: TGTGCCAGTTTGGGCAGGGGGAGTACTGAAGCTTTCTTT. J is TRBJ1-1 and V is TRBV19; TRBD1 aligns across 7 bases. Germline V gene sequence: CDR1 LNHDA, CDR2 SQIVND (reference sequence). The length of the CDR3 is 13 residues. With 8 bases clipped from V and 5 bases from J, the junction kept 8 bases outside the gene matches. The full variable domain, in which reference TRBV19 and TRBJ1-1 provide the parts outside the CDR3, is DGGITQSPKYLFRKEGQNVTLSCEQNLNHDAMYWYRQDPGQGLRLIYYSQIVNDFQKGDIAEGYSVSREKKESFPLTVTSAQKNPTAFYLCASLGRGSTEAFFGQGTRLTVV.

This clonotype showed up just a few times. The V and J genes are TRBV7-6 and TRBJ2-6; D may match TRBD1 or TRBD2 (5 bases each). This CDR3 has 17 residues. Looked up from germline, CDR1 is SGHVS and CDR2 is FNYEAQ. V lost 0 bases to trimming and J lost 0 bases, with 9 bases between them. The CDR3 nucleotides read TGTGCCAGCAGCTTAGCGCGTGGGGGCTCTGGGGCCAACGTCCTGACTTTC. It translates to CASSLARGGSGANVLTF.

This chain joins TRBV20-1 and TRBJ2-5; D is possibly TRBD1 (5 bases). CDR1 DFQATT and CDR2 SNEGSKA come from the germline V gene (reference sequence). The CDR3 has 13 amino acids. The germline V and J ends were trimmed by 0 bases and 2 bases, with 7 bases remaining between them. The CDR3 region has the DNA TGCAGTGCTAGAGATCCAGGGCAAGAGACCCAGTACTTC. Translating it yields CSARDPGQETQYF.

This clonotype was seen just once. The rearrangement joins TRBV4-3 to TRBJ2-3; either TRBD1 or TRBD2 may supply D (5 bases each). The germline CDR1 and CDR2 sequences are LGHNA and YSLEER. This CDR3 comprises 16 residues. The V gene lost 4 bases and the J gene lost 5 bases, with 19 bases spanning the gap. Written as DNA, the CDR3 is TGCGCCAGCAGCCGAGATGGGGGTGCACACGGAGATACGCAGTATTTT. It encodes CASSRDGGAHGDTQYF.

The V call is TRBV13, the J call TRBJ1-1; maybe TRBD1 (5 bases). In germline, CDR1 is PRHDT, CDR2 FYEKMQ (reference sequence). This CDR3 has 14 amino acids. Trimming removed 0 bases at V and 4 bases at J, with 9 bases between. The CDR3 DNA reads as TGTGCCAGCAGCTTAGGTTGGGGGGGCACTGAAGCTTTCTTT. It encodes CASSLGWGGTEAFF.

The table lists this clonotype with many counts. V and J are TRBV7-9 and TRBJ2-1; 7 bases agree with TRBD2. Germline lookup yields CDR1 SEHNR and CDR2 FQNEAQ (reference sequence). The CDR3 covers 14 residues. V trimming: 2 bases; J trimming: 8 bases; junction bases outside the gene matches: 6. CDR3 sequence reads: CASSLSGRGYEQFF. DNA of the CDR3: TGTGCCAGCAGCTTATCGGGGCGGGGGTATGAGCAGTTCTTC.

With respect to this clonotype: A read error is possible here, since a much larger clone lies one base away. CDR3 region: CASSLTSTGAVNTDTQYF. The CDR3 DNA sequence: TGTGCCAGCAGCTTAACGTCCACCGGGGCCGTTAACACAGATACGCAGTATTTT. This rearrangement joins TRBV7-3 to TRBJ2-3; D might be TRBD1 or TRBD2, each matching 5 bases. Germline V CDR1 and CDR2: SGHTA, FQGTGA. V shed 0 bases and J shed 2 bases, with 18 bases lying between them. This CDR3 spans 18 amino acids.

The chain has TRBV5-6 and TRBJ1-1, with 9 bases aligning to TRBD1. The V gene's germline CDR1 is SGHDT and CDR2 YYEEEE. This CDR3 has 14 residues. V dropped 3 bases and J dropped 3; count of bases not matched to a gene: 3. DNA for the CDR3: TGTGCCAGCAGCTGGGGGGACAGGGACACTGAAGCTTTCTTT. It is translated as CASSWGDRDTEAFF.

This clonotype was seen a few times. V gene TRBV12-3 or TRBV12-4 combines with J gene TRBJ2-1, with 12 bases aligning to TRBD2. CDR3 size: 15 residues. V lost 5 bases, J lost 7 bases, and 6 bases stayed unmatched. CDR3 sequence reads: CASSQGLAGNNEQFF. Written as DNA, the CDR3 is TGTGCCAGCAGTCAAGGACTAGCGGGGAATAATGAGCAGTTCTTC.

This clonotype was observed many times. The chain couples TRBV27 to TRBJ2-7, with D tentatively TRBD2 (6 bases). Trimming took 6 bases from V and 6 from J, leaving 12 bases between them. The CDR3 totals 12 residues. Germline loops: CDR1 MNHEY, CDR2 SMNVEV (reference sequence). The CDR3, as DNA: TGTGCCAGCAGCACCCTGGGGGGCGAGCAGTACTTC. Protein sequence: CASSTLGGEQYF.

The table lists this clonotype with many counts. The rearrangement links TRBV27 to TRBJ1-5, with 9 nucleotides matching TRBD1. V was pared by 7 bases and J by 7 bases, with 8 bases of the junction left unmatched. Germline CDR1 is MNHEY and CDR2 is SMNVEV (reference sequence). CDR3 size: 14 residues. This CDR3 is CASKSGTGIQPQHF. CDR3 nucleotides: TGTGCCAGCAAATCCGGGACAGGGATCCAGCCCCAGCATTTT.

This clonotype has at least ten counts. The genes are TRBV6-5 and TRBJ1-1; D perhaps matches TRBD1 (5 bases). V lost 7 bases and J 6 bases, leaving 9 bases between the germline ends. Germline CDR1 and CDR2: MNHEY and SVGAGI. The CDR3 totals 11 residues. DNA for the CDR3: TGTGCCAGCATCAAAGGGGCTGAAGCTTTCTTT. It translates to CASIKGAEAFF.

This clonotype was found many times. The gene calls are TRBV27 and TRBJ1-1; D remains ambiguous. Germline CDR1 is MNHEY and CDR2 is SMNVEV (reference sequence). The CDR3 loop spans 14 amino acids. V gave up 3 bases and J gave up 1 base, with 9 bases separating them. The DNA for the CDR3 is TGTGCCAGCAGTTTCGGGCCCCAGAACACTGAAGCTTTCTTT. Translated, it gives CASSFGPQNTEAFF.

This clonotype was counted ten times or more. The chain combines TRBV6-2 or TRBV6-3 with TRBJ1-5, with D unresolved. This CDR3 region has 17 residues. The germline CDR1 and CDR2 sequences are MNHEY and SVGEGT. V lost 4 bases and J lost 0, with 16 bases in between. CDR3 region: CASSSTPGRYSNQPQHF. The CDR3 DNA reads TGTGCCAGCAGTTCCACGCCAGGAAGATATAGCAATCAGCCCCAGCATTTT.

This clonotype was recorded many times. The gene calls are TRBV27 and TRBJ2-3; D is unresolved. CDR1 and CDR2 (germline): MNHEY, SMNVEV (reference sequence). The CDR3 is 15 amino acids. Trimming removed 0 bases from V and 7 bases from J, with 14 bases in between. As DNA, the CDR3 is TGTGCCAGCAGTTTATCGTCACCTACCAAGCATACGCAGTATTTT. It specifies CASSLSSPTKHTQYF.

This clonotype was observed many times. This chain connects TRBV4-3 to TRBJ2-7; maybe TRBD1 (6 bases). The germline V gene has CDR1 LGHNA and CDR2 YSLEER. CDR3 length equals 15 residues. V was shortened by 0 bases and J by 2 bases, with 11 bases between the two germline ends. Here the CDR3 DNA reads TGCGCCAGCAGCCAAGAGGTCCCAGGGGCCTACGAGCAGTACTTC. This codes for CASSQEVPGAYEQYF.

Comments on this clonotype: This clone may be a read error of a much larger clone one base away. V and J are TRBV6-5 and TRBJ2-1; a weak D match, TRBD2 (6 bases). The V end lost 6 bases, the J end lost 6 bases, and 15 bases lay between the germline ends. The germline gives CDR1 MNHEY, CDR2 SVGAGI. The CDR3 spans 14 residues. The CDR3: CASSPHRRANEQFF. The CDR3 DNA sequence: TGTGCCAGCAGCCCCCACAGGAGGGCCAATGAGCAGTTCTTC.

This clonotype was detected only a few times. This chain uses TRBV19 with TRBJ1-2, with D unresolved. V lost 5 bases to trimming and J lost 7 bases, with 8 bases between them. The germline CDR1 and CDR2 sequences are LNHDA and SQIVND (reference sequence). The length of the CDR3 is 11 residues. CDR3 DNA: TGTGCCAGTAGTCTGAGGAGTGGCTACACCTTC. It encodes CASSLRSGYTF.

This clonotype was counted many times. The chain has TRBV6-5 and TRBJ2-7, with no clear D. The CDR3 contains 15 residues. Germline V gene data show CDR1 as MNHEY and CDR2 as SVGAGI. V was cut by 0 bases and J by 4 bases, with 13 bases left in between. The DNA for the CDR3 is TGTGCCAGCAGTTACTCCCACGGGTTTACTTACGAGCAGTACTTC. This sequence encodes CASSYSHGFTYEQYF.

Many counts were recorded for this clonotype. The chain couples TRBV12-3 or TRBV12-4 to TRBJ2-3; D call uncertain. The CDR3 extends over 14 amino acids. The ends were cut back, 1 base at V and 1 base at J, with 6 bases in the middle. CDR3 sequence reads: CASSLGSGTDTQYF. CDR3 nucleotides: TGTGCCAGCAGTTTAGGTTCGGGCACAGATACGCAGTATTTT.

This clonotype was detected ten times or more. V and J are TRBV29-1 and TRBJ1-2, with D uncertain. Germline CDR1 reads SQVTM; CDR2 reads ANQGSEA. The CDR3 length is 13 residues. V shed 7 bases and J shed 8 bases, with 20 bases lying between them. CDR3 sequence (DNA): TGCAGCGCACCCCCTTCAGGAGGGAGAGGCTACACCTTC. Translating gives CSAPPSGGRGYTF.